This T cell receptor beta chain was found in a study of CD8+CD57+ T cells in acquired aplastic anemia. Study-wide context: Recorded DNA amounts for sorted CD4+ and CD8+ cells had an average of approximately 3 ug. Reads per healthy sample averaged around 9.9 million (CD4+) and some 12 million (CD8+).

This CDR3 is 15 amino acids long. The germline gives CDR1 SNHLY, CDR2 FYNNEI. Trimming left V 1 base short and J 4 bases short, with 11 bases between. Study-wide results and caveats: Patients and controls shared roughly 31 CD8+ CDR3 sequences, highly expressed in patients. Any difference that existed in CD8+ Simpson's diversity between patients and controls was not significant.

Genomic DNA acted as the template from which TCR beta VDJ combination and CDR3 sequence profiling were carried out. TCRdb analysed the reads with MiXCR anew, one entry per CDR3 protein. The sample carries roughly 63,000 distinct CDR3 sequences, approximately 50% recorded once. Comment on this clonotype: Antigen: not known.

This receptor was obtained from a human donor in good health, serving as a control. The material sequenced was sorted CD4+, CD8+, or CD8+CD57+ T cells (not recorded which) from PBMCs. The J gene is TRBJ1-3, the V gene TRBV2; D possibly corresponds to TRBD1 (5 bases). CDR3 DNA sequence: TGTGCCAGCAGTGAAGGAGGGGATCGCGGAAACACCATATATTTT. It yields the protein CASSEGGDRGNTIYF.